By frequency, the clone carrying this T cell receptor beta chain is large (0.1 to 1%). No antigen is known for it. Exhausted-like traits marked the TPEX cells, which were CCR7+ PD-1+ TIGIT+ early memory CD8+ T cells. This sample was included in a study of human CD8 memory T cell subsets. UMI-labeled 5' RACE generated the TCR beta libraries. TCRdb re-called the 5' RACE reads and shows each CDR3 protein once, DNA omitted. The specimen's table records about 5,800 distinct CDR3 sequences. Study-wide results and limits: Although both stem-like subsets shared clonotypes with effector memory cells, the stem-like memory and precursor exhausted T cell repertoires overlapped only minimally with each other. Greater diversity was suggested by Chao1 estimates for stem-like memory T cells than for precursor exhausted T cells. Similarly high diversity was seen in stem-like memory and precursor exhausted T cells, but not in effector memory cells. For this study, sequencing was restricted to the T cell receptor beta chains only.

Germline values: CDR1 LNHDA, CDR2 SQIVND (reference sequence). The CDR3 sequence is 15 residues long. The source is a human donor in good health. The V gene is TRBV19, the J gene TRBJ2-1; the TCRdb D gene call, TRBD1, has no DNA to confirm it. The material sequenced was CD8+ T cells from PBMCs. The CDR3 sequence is CASSILPDSNNEQFF.